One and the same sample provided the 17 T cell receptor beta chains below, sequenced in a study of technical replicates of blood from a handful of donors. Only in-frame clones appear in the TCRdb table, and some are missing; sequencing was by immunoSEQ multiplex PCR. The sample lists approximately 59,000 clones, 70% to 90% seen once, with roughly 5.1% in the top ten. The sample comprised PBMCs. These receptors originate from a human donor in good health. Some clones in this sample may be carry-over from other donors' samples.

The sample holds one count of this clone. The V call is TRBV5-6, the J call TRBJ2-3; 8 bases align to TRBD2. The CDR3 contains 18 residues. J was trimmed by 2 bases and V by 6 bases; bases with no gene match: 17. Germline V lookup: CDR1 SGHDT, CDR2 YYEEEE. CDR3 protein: CASISAGGPPSNTDTQYF. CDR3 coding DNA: TGTGCCAGCATCAGCGCGGGGGGCCCCCCGAGCAACACAGATACGCAGTATTTT.

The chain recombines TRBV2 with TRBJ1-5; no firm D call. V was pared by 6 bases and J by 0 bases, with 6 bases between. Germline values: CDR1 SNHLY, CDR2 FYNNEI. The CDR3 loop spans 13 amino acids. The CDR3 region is CASRQNSNQPQHF. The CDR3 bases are TGTGCCAGCAGACAGAATAGCAATCAGCCCCAGCATTTT.

The CDR3, as DNA: TGTGCCAGTAGTATTTCCCTGGGACACAGGGAAGCTTTCTTT. Protein sequence: CASSISLGHREAFF. The J gene is TRBJ1-1, the V gene TRBV19, with D possibly matching TRBD1 (6 bases). Germline CDR1 and CDR2: LNHDA and SQIVND (reference sequence). This CDR3 is built from 14 residues. V gave up 3 bases and J gave up 8 bases, with 16 bases separating them.

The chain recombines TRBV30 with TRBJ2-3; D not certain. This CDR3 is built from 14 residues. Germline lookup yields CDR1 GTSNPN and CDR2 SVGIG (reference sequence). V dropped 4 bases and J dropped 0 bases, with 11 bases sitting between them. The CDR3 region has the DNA TGTGCCTGGATGCGGCCCTCAAGCACAGATACGCAGTATTTT. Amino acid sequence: CAWMRPSSTDTQYF.

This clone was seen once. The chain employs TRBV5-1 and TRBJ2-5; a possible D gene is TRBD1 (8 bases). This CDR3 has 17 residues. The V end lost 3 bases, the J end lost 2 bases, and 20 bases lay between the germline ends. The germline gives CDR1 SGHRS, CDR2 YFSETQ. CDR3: CASSWTAYRGGQETQYF. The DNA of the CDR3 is TGCGCCAGCAGCTGGACCGCATACAGGGGGGGTCAAGAGACCCAGTACTTC.

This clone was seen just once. The chain's CDR3 is CASSSSYEQYF. The CDR3, as DNA: TGTGCCAGCAGCTCTTCCTACGAGCAGTACTTC. The gene calls are TRBV5-4 and TRBJ2-7; no reliable D call. Per the germline V gene, CDR1 is SGHNT and CDR2 is YYREEE (reference sequence). The CDR3 is made up of 11 amino acids. V was cut by 3 bases and J by 1 base, with 2 bases left in between.

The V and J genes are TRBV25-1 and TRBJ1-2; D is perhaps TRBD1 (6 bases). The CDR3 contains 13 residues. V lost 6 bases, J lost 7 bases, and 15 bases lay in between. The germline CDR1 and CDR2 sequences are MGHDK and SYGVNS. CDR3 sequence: CASSETGHGGYTF. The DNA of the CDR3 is TGTGCCAGCAGCGAAACGGGACACGGTGGCTACACCTTC.

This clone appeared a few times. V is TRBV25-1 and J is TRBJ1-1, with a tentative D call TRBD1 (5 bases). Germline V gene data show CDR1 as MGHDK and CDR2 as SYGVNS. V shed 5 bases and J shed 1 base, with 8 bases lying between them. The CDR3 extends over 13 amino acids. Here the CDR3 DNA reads TGTGCCAGCAGTCCGCAGGGGAACACTGAAGCTTTCTTT. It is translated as CASSPQGNTEAFF.

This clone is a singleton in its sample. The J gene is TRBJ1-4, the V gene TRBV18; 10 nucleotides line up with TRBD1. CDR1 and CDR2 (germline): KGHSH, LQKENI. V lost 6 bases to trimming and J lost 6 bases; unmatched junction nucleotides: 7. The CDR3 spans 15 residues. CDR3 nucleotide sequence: TGTGCCAGCTCGCGACAGGGGGCTCTTTATGAAAAACTGTTTTTT. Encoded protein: CASSRQGALYEKLFF.

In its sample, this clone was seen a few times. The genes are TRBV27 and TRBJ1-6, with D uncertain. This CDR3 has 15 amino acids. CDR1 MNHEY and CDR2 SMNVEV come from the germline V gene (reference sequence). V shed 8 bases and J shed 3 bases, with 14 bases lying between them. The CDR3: CASSPQLSYNSPLHF. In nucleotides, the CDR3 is TGTGCCAGCTCCCCCCAACTGAGCTATAATTCACCCCTCCACTTT.

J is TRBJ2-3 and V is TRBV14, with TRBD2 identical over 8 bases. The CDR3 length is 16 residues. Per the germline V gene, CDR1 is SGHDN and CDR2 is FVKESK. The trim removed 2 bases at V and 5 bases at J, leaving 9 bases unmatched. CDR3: CASSQIPGGPLDTQYF. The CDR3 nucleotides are TGTGCCAGCAGCCAAATCCCGGGAGGGCCGTTAGATACGCAGTATTTT.

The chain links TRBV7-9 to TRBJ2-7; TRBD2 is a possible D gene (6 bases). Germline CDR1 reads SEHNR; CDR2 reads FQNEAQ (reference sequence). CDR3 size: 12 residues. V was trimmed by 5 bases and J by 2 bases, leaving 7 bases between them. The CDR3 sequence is CASSGGAYEQYF. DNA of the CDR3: TGTGCCAGCAGCGGCGGGGCCTACGAGCAGTACTTC.

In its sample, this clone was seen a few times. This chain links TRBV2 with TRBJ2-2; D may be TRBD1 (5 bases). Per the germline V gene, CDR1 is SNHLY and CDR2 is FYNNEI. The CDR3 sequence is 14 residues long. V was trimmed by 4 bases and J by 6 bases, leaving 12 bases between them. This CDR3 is CASSVIGRAGELFF. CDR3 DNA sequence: TGTGCCAGCAGTGTCATTGGCAGGGCCGGGGAGCTGTTTTTT.

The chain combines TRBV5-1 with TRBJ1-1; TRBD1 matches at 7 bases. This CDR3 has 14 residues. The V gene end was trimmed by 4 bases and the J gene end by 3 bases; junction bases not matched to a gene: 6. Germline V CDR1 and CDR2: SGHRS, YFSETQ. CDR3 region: CASSTSGGYTEAFF. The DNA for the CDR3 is TGCGCCAGCAGCACCTCAGGGGGGTACACTGAAGCTTTCTTT.

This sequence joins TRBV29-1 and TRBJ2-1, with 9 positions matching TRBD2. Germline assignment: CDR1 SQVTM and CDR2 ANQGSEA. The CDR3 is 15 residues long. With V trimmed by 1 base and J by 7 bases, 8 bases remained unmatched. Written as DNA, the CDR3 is TGCAGCGTTGAAGTGGCGGGAGGGCCGCGGAATGAGCAGTTCTTC. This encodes CSVEVAGGPRNEQFF.

CDR3 amino acids: CASSLAAGEKLFF. DNA for the CDR3: TGCGCCAGCAGCTTGGCTGCGGGTGAAAAACTGTTTTTT. The chain has TRBV5-1 and TRBJ1-4; no definite D call. The CDR3 runs 13 residues. V lost 0 bases and J 7 bases, leaving 7 bases between the germline ends. The germline gives CDR1 SGHRS, CDR2 YFSETQ.

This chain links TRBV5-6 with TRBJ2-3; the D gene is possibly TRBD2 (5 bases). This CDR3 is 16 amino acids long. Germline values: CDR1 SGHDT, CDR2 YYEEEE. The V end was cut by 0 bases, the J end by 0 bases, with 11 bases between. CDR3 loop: CASSLEFGGSTDTQYF. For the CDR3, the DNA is TGTGCCAGCAGCTTGGAATTCGGCGGGAGCACAGATACGCAGTATTTT.